Listed below are T cell receptor beta chains from one sample, sequenced in a study of cytomegalovirus exposure and HLA in healthy donors. The repertoire was sequenced with immunoSEQ multiplex PCR; TCRdb's copy has only in-frame clones and lacks some. The sample holds around 160,000 clones, approximately 67% seen once. Sequencing input: PBMCs. The receptors here all came from a woman between 18 and 30 years old in good health and CMV-seropositive. The CDR3 runs from the conserved cysteine through the conserved F or W. D genes are given only for firm matches. Clone size is given for some rows only: seen once, a few or many times, or a class if the clone is expanded.

j_call: TRBJ2-4; v_call: TRBV10-2; d_call: NA; clone_size: NA; cdr3_nt: TGCGCCAGCAGTGAGTCGTGGGCAGAACAAGCCAAAAACATTCAGTACTTC; cdr3_aa: CASSESWAEQAKNIQYF
j_call: TRBJ1-1; v_call: TRBV2; d_call: NA; clone_size: NA; cdr3_nt: TGTGCCAGCAGTGAACAGGGGATCCCATCGAACACTGAAGCTTTCTTT; cdr3_aa: CASSEQGIPSNTEAFF
j_call: TRBJ2-1; v_call: TRBV19; d_call: NA; clone_size: NA; cdr3_nt: TGTGCCAGTGGACGTAGCGGCACGTTAAGCTCCTACAATGAGCAGTTCTTC; cdr3_aa: CASGRSGTLSSYNEQFF
j_call: TRBJ1-4; v_call: TRBV18; d_call: NA; clone_size: few; cdr3_nt: TGTGCCAGCTCACCCTACGCCAACCCCAATGAAAAACTGTTTTTT; cdr3_aa: CASSPYANPNEKLFF
j_call: TRBJ2-7; v_call: TRBV5-1; d_call: NA; clone_size: NA; cdr3_nt: TGCGCCAGCAGCTTGGCCTACCGTGGGGCAGGGATCGAGCAGTACTTC; cdr3_aa: CASSLAYRGAGIEQYF
j_call: TRBJ1-6; v_call: TRBV6-5; d_call: NA; clone_size: NA; cdr3_nt: TGTGCCAGCAGCCCTCTCACAGGGTTCAATTCACCCCTCCACTTT; cdr3_aa: CASSPLTGFNSPLHF
j_call: TRBJ2-7; v_call: TRBV7-8; d_call: TRBD1; clone_size: few; cdr3_nt: TGTGCCAGCAGTTCCATGAGACAGGGGACGCCAACTTCCTACGAGCAGTACTTC; cdr3_aa: CASSSMRQGTPTSYEQYF
j_call: TRBJ2-1; v_call: TRBV27; d_call: TRBD2; clone_size: NA; cdr3_nt: TGTGCCAGCAGTCCCTCTCTAGCGGCCATAGTAGAGCAGTTCTTC; cdr3_aa: CASSPSLAAIVEQFF
j_call: TRBJ1-1; v_call: TRBV5-5; d_call: NA; clone_size: NA; cdr3_nt: TGTGCCAGCAGCTTGGCCGGAGAGGAACGCACTGAAGCTTTCTTT; cdr3_aa: CASSLAGEERTEAFF
j_call: TRBJ2-5; v_call: TRBV6-5; d_call: NA; clone_size: NA; cdr3_nt: TGTGCCACCATTCCGGGATTCAAGACCCAAGAGACCCAGTACTTC; cdr3_aa: CATIPGFKTQETQYF
j_call: TRBJ1-2; v_call: TRBV11-2; d_call: TRBD1; clone_size: NA; cdr3_nt: TGTGCCAGCAGCTCGGCAGGGGGGTTTGGCTACACCTTC; cdr3_aa: CASSSAGGFGYTF
j_call: TRBJ2-1; v_call: TRBV7-9; d_call: NA; clone_size: NA; cdr3_nt: TGTGCCAGCAGCTTAGTAATCGGGAGCTCCTACAATGAGCAGTTCTTC; cdr3_aa: CASSLVIGSSYNEQFF
j_call: TRBJ2-1; v_call: TRBV7-9; d_call: TRBD2; clone_size: NA; cdr3_nt: TGTGCCAGCAGCGCTAGCGGGAGCGTTTACAATGAGCAGTTCTTC; cdr3_aa: CASSASGSVYNEQFF
j_call: TRBJ2-7; v_call: TRBV7-9; d_call: TRBD2; clone_size: NA; cdr3_nt: TGTGCCAGCACCACCTCGGGCGGGGGGACGTACGAGCAGTACTTC; cdr3_aa: CASTTSGGGTYEQYF
j_call: TRBJ1-1; v_call: TRBV6-5; d_call: NA; clone_size: NA; cdr3_nt: TGTGCCAGCAGGCAGGGCGATTACACTGAAGCTTTCTTT; cdr3_aa: CASRQGDYTEAFF
j_call: TRBJ2-7; v_call: TRBV28; d_call: NA; clone_size: NA; cdr3_nt: TGTGCCAGCAGTTTAAGGGGTTACGAGCAGTACTTC; cdr3_aa: CASSLRGYEQYF
j_call: TRBJ2-7; v_call: TRBV28; d_call: TRBD2; clone_size: NA; cdr3_nt: TGTGCCAGCAGTTGGCGGGAGGTTTTAGGCGAGCAGTACTTC; cdr3_aa: CASSWREVLGEQYF
j_call: TRBJ1-2; v_call: TRBV7-9; d_call: NA; clone_size: NA; cdr3_nt: TGTGCCAGCAGCTTAGTACTGGCGGATTATGGCTACACCTTC; cdr3_aa: CASSLVLADYGYTF
j_call: TRBJ2-7; v_call: TRBV6-4; d_call: NA; clone_size: NA; cdr3_nt: TGTGCCAGCATACCCTGCTCCTACGAGCAGTACTTC; cdr3_aa: CASIPCSYEQYF
j_call: TRBJ2-3; v_call: TRBV2; d_call: TRBD1; clone_size: few; cdr3_nt: TGTGCCAGCAGTCAAGGGACAGGGAGTGGAGATACGCAGTATTTT; cdr3_aa: CASSQGTGSGDTQYF
j_call: TRBJ1-2; v_call: TRBV30; d_call: NA; clone_size: NA; cdr3_nt: TGTGCCTGGACCTCCCAGGGAAACTATGGCTACACCTTC; cdr3_aa: CAWTSQGNYGYTF
j_call: TRBJ1-1; v_call: TRBV11-2; d_call: NA; clone_size: NA; cdr3_nt: TGTGCCAGCAGCTCGTTGGTCGGCACTGAAGCTTTCTTT; cdr3_aa: CASSSLVGTEAFF
j_call: TRBJ1-5; v_call: TRBV28; d_call: NA; clone_size: NA; cdr3_nt: TGTGCCAGCAGTTTAACGGGATCAAACCAGCCCCAGCATTTT; cdr3_aa: CASSLTGSNQPQHF